This T cell receptor beta chain came from a study of circulating and synovial CD4+ cells in juvenile arthritis. Trimming removed 2 bases at V and 0 bases at J, with 11 bases between. The CDR3 extends over 15 amino acids. CDR1 is MGHDK, CDR2 SYGVNS, per germline. This table comes from immunoSEQ multiplex PCR, and its TCRdb copy is limited to in-frame clones, with some not included. This sample has 30,000 to 40,000 clones, with about 96% found just once. This TCR came from a human donor with juvenile idiopathic arthritis. The rearrangement joins TRBV25-1 to TRBJ2-7, with D possibly being TRBD2 (6 bases). Sequencing input: CD4+ T cells from blood. CDR3 protein: CASSEAGQASYEQYF. Written as DNA, the CDR3 is TGTGCCAGCAGTGAAGCGGGGCAGGCCTCCTACGAGCAGTACTTC.